A single sample is the source of the 12 T cell receptor beta chains below, sequenced in a study of molecular identifiers for immune sequencing clone quantification. MiXCR, applied by TCRdb to the PCR reads, yields one record per CDR3 protein. This table holds under 600,000 distinct CDR3 sequences, roughly 23% found once. The material sequenced was naive CD8+ T cells from blood, with Jurkat cell RNA spiked in. Subset indicated: FACS-sorted CD8+CD4-CCR7+CD45RA+ naive T cells. Receptors were obtained from a human donor in good health. Some libraries in this study had Jurkat cell RNA spiked in.

On this clonotype itself: Being one base from a much bigger clone, this may be a read error. The chain recombines TRBV7-8 with TRBJ1-1, with 7 nucleotides matching TRBD1. The V gene's germline CDR1 is SGHVS and CDR2 FQNEAQ. CDR3 length: 13 residues. The V gene end was trimmed by 7 bases and the J gene end by 2 bases; junction bases not matched to a gene: 4. CDR3 amino acids: CASNNRGNTEAFF. The CDR3 coding sequence is TGTGCCAGCAATAACAGGGGAAACACTGAAGCTTTCTTT.

V and J are TRBV27 and TRBJ1-1; a possible D gene is TRBD1 (5 bases). Trimming took 5 bases from V and 6 from J, leaving 16 bases between them. The CDR3 has 14 residues. CDR1 and CDR2 (germline): MNHEY, SMNVEV (reference sequence). The CDR3 spells CASSPRPLGAEAFF. The CDR3 DNA is TGTGCCAGCAGTCCTAGACCCCTGGGGGCTGAAGCTTTCTTT.

This sequence joins TRBV27 and TRBJ2-1, with 10 positions matching TRBD2. V trimming: 6 bases; J trimming: 8 bases; junction bases outside the gene matches: 10. The length of the CDR3 is 15 residues. Germline V CDR1 and CDR2: MNHEY, SMNVEV (reference sequence). Here the CDR3 DNA reads TGTGCCAGCAGCCCGGAGAGCGGGAGGGGGTATGAGCAGTTCTTC. This codes for CASSPESGRGYEQFF.

The gene calls are TRBV7-9 and TRBJ2-7; tentatively, D is TRBD2 (6 bases). The V gene lost 3 bases and the J gene lost 2 bases, with 11 bases spanning the gap. In germline, CDR1 is SEHNR, CDR2 FQNEAQ (reference sequence). This CDR3 spans 14 amino acids. CDR3 bases: TGTGCCAGCAGCTTGGAGGGGTTTGCCTACGAGCAGTACTTC. Protein sequence: CASSLEGFAYEQYF. The variable domain in full, with the rest retrieved from reference TRBV7-9 and TRBJ2-7, is DTGVSQNPRHKITKRGQNVTFRCDPISEHNRLYWYRQTLGQGPEFLTYFQNEAQLEKSRLLSDRFSAERPKGSFSTLEIQRTEQGDSAMYLCASSLEGFAYEQYFGPGTRLTVT.

The rearrangement links TRBV27 to TRBJ2-7; possible D gene TRBD2, 6 bases. The CDR3 spans 14 residues. The germline V gene encodes CDR1 MNHEY and CDR2 SMNVEV (reference sequence). V was shortened by 5 bases and J by 3 bases, with 14 bases between the two germline ends. DNA for the CDR3: TGTGCCAGCAGTGAAACGGGACTGCTCTACGAGCAGTACTTC. Translated, it gives CASSETGLLYEQYF.

This sequence joins TRBV27 and TRBJ2-1; D is possibly TRBD2 (5 bases). Germline V CDR1 and CDR2: MNHEY, SMNVEV (reference sequence). This CDR3 region has 16 residues. Trimming shortened V by 0 bases and J by 2 bases, and 11 bases separated the two germline ends. The DNA for the CDR3 is TGTGCCAGCAGTTTATCGAACAGCGGTCCCTACAATGAGCAGTTCTTC. Its protein is CASSLSNSGPYNEQFF.

This clonotype came up once. The V gene is TRBV3-1, the J gene TRBJ2-3; 9 bases line up with TRBD1. J lost 4 bases, V lost 4 bases, and 6 bases had no gene match. CDR1 is LGHDT, CDR2 YNNKEL, per germline (reference sequence). The CDR3 runs 15 residues. In nucleotides, the CDR3 is TGTGCCAGCAGCCTGCCGGGACAGGGCGCAGATACGCAGTATTTT. This encodes CASSLPGQGADTQYF.

The chain recombines TRBV2 with TRBJ2-7; 7 nucleotides line up with TRBD1. Germline V gene lookup returns CDR1 SNHLY and CDR2 FYNNEI. The V gene end was trimmed by 1 base and the J gene end by 1 base; junction bases not matched to a gene: 7. CDR3 size: 16 residues. CDR3 DNA: TGTGCCAGCAGTGAAGATAGGGGACAGCCGTCCTACGAGCAGTACTTC. Its protein product is CASSEDRGQPSYEQYF. The full variable domain, with the rest looked up from reference TRBV2 and TRBJ2-7, is EPEVTQTPSHQVTQMGQEVILRCVPISNHLYFYWYRQILGQKVEFLVSFYNNEISEKSEIFDDQFSVERPDGSNFTLKIRSTKLEDSAMYFCASSEDRGQPSYEQYFGPGTRLTVT.

This clonotype showed up many times. This chain uses TRBV11-2 with TRBJ2-3; 8 bases agree with TRBD2. The CDR3 loop spans 14 amino acids. V shed 4 bases and J 5 bases; nucleotides not matched to a gene: 5. Germline V gene lookup returns CDR1 SGHAT and CDR2 FQNNGV. The CDR3 DNA reads TGTGCCAGCAGCTCGGGACTAGGAGTAGATACGCAGTATTTT. This translates into CASSSGLGVDTQYF.

This clonotype turned up a few times. The genes are TRBV7-9 and TRBJ2-7, with 7 bases that match TRBD1. Per the germline V gene, CDR1 is SEHNR and CDR2 is FQNEAQ (reference sequence). CDR3 length: 12 amino acids. V was clipped by 5 bases and J by 10 bases; unmatched bases: 8. Here the CDR3 reads CASSLDRDFQYF. DNA for the CDR3: TGTGCCAGCAGCCTAGACAGGGATTTTCAGTACTTC.

This clonotype was recorded a few times. The chain recombines TRBV2 with TRBJ1-3; TRBD1 matches at 8 bases. V was clipped by 6 bases and J by 3 bases; unmatched bases: 7. The germline gives CDR1 SNHLY, CDR2 FYNNEI. The CDR3 spans 15 residues. CDR3 DNA: TGTGCCAGCAGAGCCGGGACAGGCAATGGAAACACCATATATTTT. Translating gives CASRAGTGNGNTIYF.

The J gene is TRBJ2-2, the V gene TRBV4-3; D remains ambiguous. Per the germline V gene, CDR1 is LGHNA and CDR2 is YSLEER. Trimming took off 0 bases at V and 5 bases at J, with 7 bases between the two ends. This CDR3 region has 14 residues. CDR3 residues: CASSQDVGTGELFF. Here the CDR3 DNA reads TGCGCCAGCAGCCAAGATGTAGGGACCGGGGAGCTGTTTTTT.